The subject of this entry is one T cell receptor (beta chain). The record originates from a study of blood T cell repertoires in COVID-19. Methods used by the authors: Reference gene primer amplification in the assay estimated nucleated cell counts. Produced via immunoSEQ multiplex PCR; TCRdb's table is partial and in-frame only. That table supplies the V and J calls and clone size; D and trimming were determined from the DNA. The top ten hold approximately 3% of the sample, which has 140,000 or so clones, roughly 80% seen once. The CDR3 length is 14 residues. The J segment lost 1 base and the V segment lost 5 bases, leaving 3 bases of the junction unmatched. Germline CDR1 WSHSY, CDR2 SAAADI.

This clonotype was sampled from a woman of 80 years or more with acute or convalescent COVID-19. The sample taken for sequencing was peripheral blood. The chain employs TRBV10-2 and TRBJ1-1, with 8 bases fitting TRBD1. CDR3 coding DNA: TGCGCCAGCAGTAGACAGGGGACGAACACTGAAGCTTTCTTT. Protein product: CASSRQGTNTEAFF.